This TCR beta chain was sequenced during a study of neoadjuvant anti-PD-1 for oral cavity cancer. Assay used: immunoSEQ multiplex PCR; TCRdb lists only in-frame clones, some missing. This sample carries around 30,000 clones, 85% to 90% of them seen once, and the ten largest clones take 3.5%. The CDR3 is 13 amino acids. In germline, CDR1 is SGDLS, CDR2 YYNGEE. Trimming removed 0 bases at V and 10 bases at J, with 11 bases between. This clonotype originated in a person between 40 and 85 years old with oral cavity squamous cell carcinoma. The chain combines TRBV9 with TRBJ2-1, with a tentative D call TRBD2 (6 bases). The specimen was PBMCs, collected before nivolumab (anti-PD-1) treatment. This CDR3 is CASSVAIGGEQFF. For the CDR3, the DNA is TGTGCCAGCAGCGTAGCAATTGGGGGGGAGCAGTTCTTC.